Detailed here is one T cell receptor beta chain. The PCR made use of 60 Vbeta and 13 Jbeta primers. Sequenced by immunoSEQ multiplex PCR; TCRdb stores in-frame clones only, minus some. The table lists more than 100,000 clones, about 70% of them singletons. These data originate in a study of cytomegalovirus exposure and HLA in healthy donors. This clonotype was obtained from a woman between 40 and 50 years old in good health and CMV-seronegative. The sequencing input was PBMCs.

The CDR3 spells CASSPPLRGGGETQYF. The CDR3, as DNA: TGCGCCAGCAGCCCTCCCCTAAGGGGTGGAGGGGAGACCCAGTACTTC. The rearrangement links TRBV4-1 to TRBJ2-5, with D perhaps TRBD2 (6 bases). CDR3 length equals 16 residues. Germline CDR1 reads MGHRA; CDR2 reads YSYEKL. Trimming stripped 4 bases from V and 5 bases from J, with 20 bases between.